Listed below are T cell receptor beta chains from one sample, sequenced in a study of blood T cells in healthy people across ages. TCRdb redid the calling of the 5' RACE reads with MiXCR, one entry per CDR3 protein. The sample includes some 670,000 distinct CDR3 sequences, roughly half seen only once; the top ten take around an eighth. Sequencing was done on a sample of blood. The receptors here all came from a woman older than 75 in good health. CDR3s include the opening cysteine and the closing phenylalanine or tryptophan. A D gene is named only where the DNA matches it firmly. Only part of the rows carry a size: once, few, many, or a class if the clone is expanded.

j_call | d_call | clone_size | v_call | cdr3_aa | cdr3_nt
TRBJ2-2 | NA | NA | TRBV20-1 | CSAPVYTGELFF | TGCAGTGCTCCAGTTTACACCGGGGAGCTGTTTTTT
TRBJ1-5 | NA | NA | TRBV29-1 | CSATPTGLNQPQHF | TGCAGCGCCACTCCGACAGGACTCAATCAGCCCCAGCATTTT
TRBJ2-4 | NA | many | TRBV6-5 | CASSYSGRDNIQYF | TGTGCCAGCAGTTACTCCGGCAGGGACAACATTCAGTACTTC
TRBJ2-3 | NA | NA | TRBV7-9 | CASSPWGLGIADTQYF | TGTGCCAGCAGCCCATGGGGCCTCGGGATCGCAGATACGCAGTATTTT
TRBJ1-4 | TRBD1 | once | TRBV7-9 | CASSLGGQGFEKLFF | TGTGCCAGCAGCTTAGGGGGACAGGGATTTGAAAAACTGTTTTTT
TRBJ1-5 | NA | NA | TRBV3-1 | CASSQGDRSNQPQHF | TGTGCCAGCAGCCAAGGGGATCGTAGCAATCAGCCCCAGCATTTT
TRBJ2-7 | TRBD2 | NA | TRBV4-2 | CAYRVNQRESAYF | TGTGCCTATCGAGTAAATCAGCGGGAGAGTGCGTACTTC
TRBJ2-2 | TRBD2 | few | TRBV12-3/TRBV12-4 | CASNPGGVGELFF | TGTGCCAGCAATCCCGGGGGGGTCGGGGAGCTGTTTTTT
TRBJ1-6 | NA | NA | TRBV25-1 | CASRGDVGTPNSPLHF | TGTGCCAGCAGAGGTGACGTCGGGACGCCCAATTCACCCCTCCACTTT
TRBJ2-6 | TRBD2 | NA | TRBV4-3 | CASSQVPSGDFSGANVLTF | TGCGCCAGCAGCCAAGTGCCTAGCGGGGATTTCTCTGGGGCCAACGTCCTGACTTTC
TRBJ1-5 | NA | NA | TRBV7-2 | CAGSARQNQPQHF | TGTGCCGGCAGCGCCCGTCAAAATCAGCCCCAGCATTTT
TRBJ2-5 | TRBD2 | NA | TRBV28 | CASGAGGRMETQYF | TGTGCCAGCGGAGCGGGAGGTCGGATGGAGACCCAGTACTTC
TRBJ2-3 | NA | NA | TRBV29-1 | CSVEVSGASTDTQYF | TGCAGCGTTGAAGTGAGTGGGGCTAGCACAGATACGCAGTATTTT
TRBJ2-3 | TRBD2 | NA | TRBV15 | CATSRDRELAGTDTQYF | TGTGCCACCAGCAGAGATAGGGAGCTAGCGGGGACAGATACGCAGTATTTT
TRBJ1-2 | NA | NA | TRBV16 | CASSQYRAYGCTF | TGTGCCAGCAGCCAATACAGGGCGTATGGCTGCACCTTC
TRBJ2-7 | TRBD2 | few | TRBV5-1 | CASSQREEEQYF | TGCGCCAGCAGTCAGCGGGAGGAGGAGCAGTACTTC
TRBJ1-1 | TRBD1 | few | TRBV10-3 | CAVGQGRETEAFF | TGTGCCGTCGGACAGGGAAGGGAGACTGAAGCTTTCTTT
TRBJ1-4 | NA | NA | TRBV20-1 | CSALSATNEKLFF | TGCAGTGCTCTGTCAGCAACTAATGAAAAACTGTTTTTT
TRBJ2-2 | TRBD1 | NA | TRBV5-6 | CVSSFGPTGGLIGELFF | TGTGTCAGTAGCTTCGGTCCAACAGGGGGCTTGATCGGGGAGCTGTTTTTT
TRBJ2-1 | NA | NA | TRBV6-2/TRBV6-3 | CASSYPGEEQFF | TGTGCCAGCAGTTACCCGGGGGAGGAGCAGTTCTTC
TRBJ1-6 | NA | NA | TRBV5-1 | CASSDSYNSPLHF | TGCGCCAGCAGTGACAGCTATAATTCACCCCTCCACTTT
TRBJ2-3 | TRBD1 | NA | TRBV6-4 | CASSDSHRGTDTQYF | TGTGCCAGCAGTGACTCTCACAGGGGGACAGATACGCAGTATTTT
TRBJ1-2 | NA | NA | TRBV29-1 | CSVEPTVYGYTF | TGCAGCGTTGAACCGACAGTTTATGGCTACACCTTC
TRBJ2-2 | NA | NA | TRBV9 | CASSVENRPTGELFF | TGTGCCAGCAGCGTAGAAAATAGACCCACCGGGGAGCTGTTTTTT
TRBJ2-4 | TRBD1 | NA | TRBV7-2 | CASSLRWDRRNIQYF | TGTGCCAGCAGCTTAAGGTGGGACAGAAGAAACATTCAGTACTTC
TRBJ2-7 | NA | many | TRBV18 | CASSPPSTGAHHEQYF | TGTGCCAGCTCACCACCGTCGACGGGGGCCCATCACGAGCAGTACTTC
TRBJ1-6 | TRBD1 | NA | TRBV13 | CASGMGDRGLSPLHF | TGTGCCAGCGGGATGGGGGACAGGGGGCTTTCACCCCTCCACTTT